The TCR beta chain described here comes from a study of blood T cell repertoires in COVID-19. This clone was found once. The assay was immunoSEQ multiplex PCR, and TCRdb's table has in-frame clones only and misses some. The sample records 220,000 or so clones, less than 90% being singletons. Participants came from around 25 US areas, aged roughly 18 to 100 years. Participant-reported clinical history was the basis for cohort assignment. Cohort 3 recovered donors had two negative PCRs, clearance, or symptom resolution. This clonotype originated in a woman aged 40 to 49 who had recovered from COVID-19. Sequencing was carried out using PBMCs or T cells enriched from blood (not recorded which).

The CDR3 sequence is CASSQQREFNEQFF. In DNA form, the CDR3 reads TGTGCCAGTAGTCAGCAGCGGGAGTTCAATGAGCAGTTCTTC. The V gene is TRBV19, the J gene TRBJ2-1; TRBD2 aligns across 8 bases. The CDR3 is made up of 14 amino acids. V trimming: 5 bases; J trimming: 6 bases; junction bases outside the gene matches: 6. Germline values: CDR1 LNHDA, CDR2 SQIVND (reference sequence). Complete variable domain (other parts from reference TRBV19 and TRBJ2-1): DGGITQSPKYLFRKEGQNVTLSCEQNLNHDAMYWYRQDPGQGLRLIYYSQIVNDFQKGDIAEGYSVSREKKESFPLTVTSAQKNPTAFYLCASSQQREFNEQFFGPGTRLTVL.